This TCR beta chain was documented in a study of shared clonotypes between healthy human individuals. Study-wide results and caveats: The authors expected sequencing depth to affect clonotype sharing among donors.

Adults of Caucasian background living in Nashville, Tennessee made up all donors. This clone was detected once. Its target is not known. Mismatch with germline at one junction end may stem from a read error. Other DNA sequences within the sample encode an identical CDR3. CDR1 is SGHVS, CDR2 FQNEAQ, per germline. The CDR3 extends over 15 amino acids. Investigators spread the genomic DNA of each subset evenly over several immunoSEQ plates. In the original workflow: Filtering of immunoSEQ junctional sequences could not match full-length read filtering. Repertoires were generated with immunoSEQ multiplex PCR, while TCRdb's copy carries only in-frame clones and drops some. Clonal size and the V and J genes are those of that table, whereas D and trimming came from the DNA. Here the sample spans about 490,000 clones, roughly 78% being singletons.

V is TRBV7-8 and J is TRBJ1-5, with 8 bases aligning to TRBD1. Input material: PBMCs. The source is a woman aged 40-49 years in good health. Some clones in this sample may be carry-over from other donors' samples. For the CDR3, the DNA is TGTGCCAGCAGCTCGAGGGACAGGAGCAATCAGCCTCAGCATTTT. Its protein product is CASSSRDRSNQPQHF.